The subject of this entry is one TCR beta chain. Its antigen is unknown. The protocol was immunoSEQ multiplex PCR, while the TCRdb copy is restricted to in-frame clones and leaves out a portion. The table has about 52,000 clones, less than 85% seen once. The data stem from a study of T cells in localized non-small cell lung cancer. Points from the study as a whole: Adjacent lung had a median about 55 of the 100 largest tumor clones. Compared with tumor, uninvolved adjacent lung displayed greater T cell clonality, ranking highest overall. Heterogeneity remains possible because sequencing was limited to only one tumor region.

The J segment lost 1 base and the V segment lost 1 base, leaving 0 bases of the junction unmatched. Per the germline V gene, CDR1 is KGHSH and CDR2 is LQKENI. The CDR3 loop spans 15 amino acids. The clonotype comes from a woman aged 40-70 years with stage II lung adenocarcinoma. The chain carries TRBV18 and TRBJ2-2, with TRBD2 matching over 7 bases. Sample: PBMCs, taken before any cancer treatment. CDR3 coding DNA: TGTGCCAGCTCACCACAGCGGGGGAACACCGGGGAGCTGTTTTTT. Amino acid sequence: CASSPQRGNTGELFF.